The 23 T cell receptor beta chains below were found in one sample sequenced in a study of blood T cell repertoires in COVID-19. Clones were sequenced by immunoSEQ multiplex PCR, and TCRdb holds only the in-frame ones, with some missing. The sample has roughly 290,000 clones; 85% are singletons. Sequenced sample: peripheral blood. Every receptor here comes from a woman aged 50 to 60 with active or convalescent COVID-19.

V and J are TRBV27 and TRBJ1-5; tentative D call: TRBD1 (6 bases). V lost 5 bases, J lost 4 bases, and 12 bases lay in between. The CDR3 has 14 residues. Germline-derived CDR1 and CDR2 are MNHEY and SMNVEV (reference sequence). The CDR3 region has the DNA TGTGCCAGCAGTCCAAACAGGGAAAATCAGCCCCAGCATTTT. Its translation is CASSPNRENQPQHF.

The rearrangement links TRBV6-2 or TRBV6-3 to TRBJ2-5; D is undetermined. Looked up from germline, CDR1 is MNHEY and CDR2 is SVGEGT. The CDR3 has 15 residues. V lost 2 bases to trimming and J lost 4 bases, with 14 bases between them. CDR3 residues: CASSYIFYSPETQYF. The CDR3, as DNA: TGTGCCAGCAGTTACATTTTTTACAGTCCAGAGACCCAGTACTTC.

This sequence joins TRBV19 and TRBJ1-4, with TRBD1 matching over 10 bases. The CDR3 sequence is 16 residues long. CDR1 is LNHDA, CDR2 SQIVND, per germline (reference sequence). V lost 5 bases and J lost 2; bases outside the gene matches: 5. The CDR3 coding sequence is TGTGCCAGTAGTCCAACGACAGGGGGCACTAATGAAAAACTGTTTTTT. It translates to CASSPTTGGTNEKLFF.

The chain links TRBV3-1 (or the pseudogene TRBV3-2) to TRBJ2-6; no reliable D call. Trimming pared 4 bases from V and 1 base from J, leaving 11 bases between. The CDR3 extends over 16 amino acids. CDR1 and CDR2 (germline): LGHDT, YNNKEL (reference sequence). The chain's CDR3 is CASSPSTKSGANVLTF. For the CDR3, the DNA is TGTGCCAGCAGCCCTAGTACGAAGTCTGGGGCCAACGTCCTGACTTTC.

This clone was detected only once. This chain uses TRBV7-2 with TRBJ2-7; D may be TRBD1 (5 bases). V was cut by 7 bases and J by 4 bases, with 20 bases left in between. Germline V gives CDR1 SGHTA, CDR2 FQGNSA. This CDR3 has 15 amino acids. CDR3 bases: TGTGCCAGCACCTTCGGTTACAGGAACCTTTACGAGCAGTACTTC. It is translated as CASTFGYRNLYEQYF.

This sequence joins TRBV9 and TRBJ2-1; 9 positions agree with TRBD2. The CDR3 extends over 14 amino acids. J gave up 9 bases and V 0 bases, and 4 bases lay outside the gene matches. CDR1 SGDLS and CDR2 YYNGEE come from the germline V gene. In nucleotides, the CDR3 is TGTGCCAGCAGCGTAGCTAGCGGGATAGGTGAGCAGTTCTTC. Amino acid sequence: CASSVASGIGEQFF.

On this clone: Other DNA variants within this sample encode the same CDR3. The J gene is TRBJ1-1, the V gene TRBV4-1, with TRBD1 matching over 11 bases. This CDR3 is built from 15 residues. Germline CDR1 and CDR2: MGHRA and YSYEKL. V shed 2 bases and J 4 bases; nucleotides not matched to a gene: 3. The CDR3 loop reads CASSQTGTGGTEAFF. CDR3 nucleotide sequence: TGCGCCAGCAGCCAAACCGGGACAGGGGGCACTGAAGCTTTCTTT.

The CDR3 spells CASSLAARGRGYEQFF. The CDR3 DNA sequence: TGTGCCAGCAGCTTAGCGGCCAGGGGGCGAGGGTATGAGCAGTTCTTC. The gene calls are TRBV7-6 and TRBJ2-1, with 8 bases fitting TRBD1. V dropped 0 bases and J dropped 8; count of bases not matched to a gene: 9. The germline CDR1 and CDR2 sequences are SGHVS and FNYEAQ. The CDR3 is made up of 16 amino acids.

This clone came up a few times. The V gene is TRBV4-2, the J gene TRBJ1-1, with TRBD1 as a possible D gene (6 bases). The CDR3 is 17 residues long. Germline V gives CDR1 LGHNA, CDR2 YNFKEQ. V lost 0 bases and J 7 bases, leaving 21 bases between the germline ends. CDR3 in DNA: TGTGCCAGCAGCCAAGAAAGGGGGAGGGTCCCCTGGGATGAAGCTTTCTTT. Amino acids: CASSQERGRVPWDEAFF.

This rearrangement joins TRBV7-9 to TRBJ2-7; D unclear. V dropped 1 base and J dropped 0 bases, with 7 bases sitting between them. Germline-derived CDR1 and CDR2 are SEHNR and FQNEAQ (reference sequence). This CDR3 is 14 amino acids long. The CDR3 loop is CASSLDYVSYEQYF. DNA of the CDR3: TGTGCCAGCAGCTTAGACTACGTCTCCTACGAGCAGTACTTC.

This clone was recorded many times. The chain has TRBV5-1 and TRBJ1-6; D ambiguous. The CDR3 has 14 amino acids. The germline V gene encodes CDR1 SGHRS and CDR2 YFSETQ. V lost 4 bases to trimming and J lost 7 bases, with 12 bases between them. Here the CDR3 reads CASSRSGSNSPLHF. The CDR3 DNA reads TGCGCCAGCAGCCGGAGCGGGTCCAATTCACCCCTCCACTTT.

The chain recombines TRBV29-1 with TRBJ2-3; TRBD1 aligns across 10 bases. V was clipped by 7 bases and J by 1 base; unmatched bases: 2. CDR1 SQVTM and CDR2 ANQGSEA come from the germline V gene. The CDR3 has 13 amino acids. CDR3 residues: CSAGQGGTDTQYF. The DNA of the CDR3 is TGCAGCGCCGGACAGGGGGGCACAGATACGCAGTATTTT.

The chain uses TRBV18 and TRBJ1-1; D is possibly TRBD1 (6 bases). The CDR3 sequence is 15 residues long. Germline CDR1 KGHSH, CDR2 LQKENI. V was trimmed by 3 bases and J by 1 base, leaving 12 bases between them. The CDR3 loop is CASSPNRDKNTEAFF. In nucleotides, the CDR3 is TGTGCCAGCTCACCGAACCGGGACAAGAACACTGAAGCTTTCTTT. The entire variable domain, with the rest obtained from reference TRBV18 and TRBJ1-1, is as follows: NAGVMQNPRHLVRRRGQEARLRCSPMKGHSHVYWYRQLPEEGLKFMVYLQKENIIDESGMPKERFSAEFPKEGPSILRIQQVVRGDSAAYFCASSPNRDKNTEAFFGQGTRLTVV.

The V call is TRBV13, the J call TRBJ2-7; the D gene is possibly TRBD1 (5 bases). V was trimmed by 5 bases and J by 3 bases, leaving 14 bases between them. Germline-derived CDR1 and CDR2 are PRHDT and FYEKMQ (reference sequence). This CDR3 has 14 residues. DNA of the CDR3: TGTGCCAGCAGCCTCAAGGGTCAGGGCTACGAGCAGTACTTC. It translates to CASSLKGQGYEQYF.

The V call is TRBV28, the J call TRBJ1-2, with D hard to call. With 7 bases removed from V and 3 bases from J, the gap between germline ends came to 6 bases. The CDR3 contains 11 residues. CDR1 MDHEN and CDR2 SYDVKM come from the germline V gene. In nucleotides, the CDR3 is TGTGCCAGCACCCAATACTATGGCTACACCTTC. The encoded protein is CASTQYYGYTF.

CDR3 protein: CASSPGLAGTTDTQYF. For the CDR3, the DNA is TGTGCCAGCTCCCCCGGACTAGCGGGGACCACAGATACGCAGTATTTT. The chain carries TRBV18 and TRBJ2-3; 12 bases agree with TRBD2. In germline, CDR1 is KGHSH, CDR2 LQKENI. Trimming at V came to 6 bases and at J to 2 bases, leaving 6 bases not matched to a gene. The CDR3 has 16 amino acids.

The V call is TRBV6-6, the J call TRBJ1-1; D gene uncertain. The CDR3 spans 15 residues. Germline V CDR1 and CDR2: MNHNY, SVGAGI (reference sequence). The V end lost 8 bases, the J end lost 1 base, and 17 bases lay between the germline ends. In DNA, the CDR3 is TGTGCCAGCTATGGTCCTCGGGGTGAGAACACTGAAGCTTTCTTT. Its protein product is CASYGPRGENTEAFF.

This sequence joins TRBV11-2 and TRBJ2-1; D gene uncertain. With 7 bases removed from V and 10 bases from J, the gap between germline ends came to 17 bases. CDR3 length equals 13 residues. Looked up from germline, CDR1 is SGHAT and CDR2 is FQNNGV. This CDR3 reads CASNNPTQSEQFF. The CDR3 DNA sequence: TGTGCCAGCAACAACCCGACTCAGAGCGAGCAGTTCTTC. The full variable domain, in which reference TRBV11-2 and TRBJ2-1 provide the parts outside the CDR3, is EAGVAQSPRYKIIEKRQSVAFWCNPISGHATLYWYQQILGQGPKLLIQFQNNGVVDDSQLPKDRFSAERLKGVDSTLKIQPAKLEDSAVYLCASNNPTQSEQFFGPGTRLTVL.

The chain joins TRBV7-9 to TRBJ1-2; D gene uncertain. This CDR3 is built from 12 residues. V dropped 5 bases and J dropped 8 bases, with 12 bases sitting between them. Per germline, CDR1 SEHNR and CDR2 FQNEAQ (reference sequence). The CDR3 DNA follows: TGTGCCAGCAGCGTGGACTGGGAAGGCTACACCTTC. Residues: CASSVDWEGYTF.

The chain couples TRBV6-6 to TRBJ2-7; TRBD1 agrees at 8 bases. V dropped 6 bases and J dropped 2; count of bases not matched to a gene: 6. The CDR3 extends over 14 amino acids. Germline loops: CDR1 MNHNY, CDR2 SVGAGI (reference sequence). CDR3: CASRTGTGTYEQYF. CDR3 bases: TGTGCCAGCAGAACCGGGACAGGTACCTACGAGCAGTACTTC.

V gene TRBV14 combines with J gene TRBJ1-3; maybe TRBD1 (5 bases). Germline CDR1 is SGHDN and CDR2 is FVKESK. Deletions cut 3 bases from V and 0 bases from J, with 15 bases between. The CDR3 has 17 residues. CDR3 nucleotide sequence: TGTGCCAGCAGCCATGAAGAGCCCAGGGACTCTGGAAACACCATATATTTT. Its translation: CASSHEEPRDSGNTIYF.

The CDR3 DNA sequence: TGTGCCAGCAGACAAACAGGGTACGAGCAGTACTTC. It encodes CASRQTGYEQYF. V gene TRBV6-5 combines with J gene TRBJ2-7, with D possibly being TRBD1 (6 bases). This CDR3 spans 12 amino acids. V dropped 6 bases and J dropped 4 bases, with 10 bases sitting between them. The germline gives CDR1 MNHEY, CDR2 SVGAGI.

CDR3 amino acids: CASSFPASRVPYF. CDR3 nucleotides: TGTGCCAGCAGCTTCCCAGCCTCCAGGGTTCCCTATTTT. This rearrangement joins TRBV11-2 to TRBJ2-3, with D possibly matching TRBD1 (5 bases). V was pared by 3 bases and J by 15 bases, with 19 bases between. The CDR3 runs 13 residues. Germline CDR1 and CDR2: SGHAT and FQNNGV.